These 27 T cell receptor beta chains were sequenced from one sample in a study of T cells in localized non-small cell lung cancer (dated by TCRdb to between 2020 and 2021). Library preparation employed the immunoSEQ multiplex PCR assay. Held by TCRdb, this immuneACCESS table contains in-frame sequences only and omits some clones. Under half of the omission traces to an unresolved V gene where checked; the cause of the rest is unknown. The sample table shows about 2,600 clones, and about 24% are seen once. The ten largest account for around 7.9% of the sample. The sample in question was lung tumor tissue, obtained before any cancer treatment. All receptors come from a woman aged 40-69 years with stage I lung adenocarcinoma.

This clone was detected only a few times. The CDR3 DNA reads TGTGCCAGTAGTACAACAGGGGAGGGTATCGATGAGCAGTTCTTC. This translates into CASSTTGEGIDEQFF. V usage is TRBV19 and J usage is TRBJ2-1; D possibly uses TRBD1 or TRBD2 (7 bases each). CDR1 LNHDA and CDR2 SQIVND come from the germline V gene (reference sequence). This CDR3 comprises 15 residues. Trimming pared 4 bases from V and 8 bases from J, leaving 18 bases between.

This clone has a handful of counts. The rearrangement joins TRBV28 to TRBJ1-2; TRBD1 matches 7 bases. V shed 7 bases and J 0 bases; nucleotides not matched to a gene: 5. The germline CDR1 and CDR2 sequences are MDHEN and SYDVKM. This CDR3 is 14 amino acids long. The CDR3 region has the DNA TGTGCCAGCACTCTGACAGGGACTAACTATGGCTACACCTTC. Translated, it gives CASTLTGTNYGYTF.

V is TRBV10-2 and J is TRBJ1-5; possibly TRBD1 for D (6 bases). The V gene lost 3 bases and the J gene lost 9 bases, with 15 bases spanning the gap. The V gene's germline CDR1 is WSHSY and CDR2 SAAADI. The CDR3 contains 14 residues. CDR3 amino acids: CASSDPGGGRPQHF. In DNA, the CDR3 is TGCGCCAGCAGTGACCCGGGAGGGGGGAGGCCCCAGCATTTT.

There are a few counts of this clone. The chain is built from TRBV28 and TRBJ2-7, with 9 bases lining up with TRBD1. V lost 3 bases, J lost 3 bases, and 6 bases stayed unmatched. The length of the CDR3 is 15 residues. CDR1 is MDHEN and CDR2 is SYDVKM in the germline V gene. The CDR3 here is CASSFAGQGRYEQYF. DNA for the CDR3: TGTGCCAGCAGTTTCGCGGGACAGGGTCGCTACGAGCAGTACTTC.

By share, this clone ranks as large (0.1 to 1%). This rearrangement joins TRBV28 to TRBJ2-1; perhaps TRBD2 as D (6 bases). V lost 4 bases and J 7 bases, leaving 17 bases between the germline ends. The germline V gene encodes CDR1 MDHEN and CDR2 SYDVKM. The length of the CDR3 is 15 residues. CDR3 nucleotides: TGTGCCAGCAGTTCTAGCGCCTCCCGGGGTAATGAGCAGTTCTTC. Its translation: CASSSSASRGNEQFF.

The chain has TRBV18 and TRBJ2-2; D assignment may be TRBD1 or TRBD2 (6 bases each). CDR1 KGHSH and CDR2 LQKENI come from the germline V gene. Trimming left V 3 bases short and J 0 bases short, with 11 bases between. This CDR3 region has 16 residues. In DNA form, the CDR3 reads TGTGCCAGCTCACCGCGGGACAACGCGAACACCGGGGAGCTGTTTTTT. This sequence encodes CASSPRDNANTGELFF.

The chain has TRBV19 and TRBJ2-1; no firm D call. This CDR3 is built from 12 residues. Germline V gene data show CDR1 as LNHDA and CDR2 as SQIVND (reference sequence). Trimming cost V 6 bases and J 11 bases, with 14 bases left between them. The CDR3 loop is CASSISGVKQFF. CDR3 coding DNA: TGTGCCAGTAGCATATCTGGCGTGAAGCAGTTCTTC.

The rearrangement links TRBV18 to TRBJ1-5; 7 nucleotides align to TRBD1. V shed 3 bases and J 9 bases; nucleotides not matched to a gene: 8. The CDR3 runs 14 residues. Looked up from germline, CDR1 is KGHSH and CDR2 is LQKENI. The CDR3 loop is CASSPGDRVGPQHF. The DNA of the CDR3 is TGTGCCAGCTCACCCGGTGACAGGGTCGGGCCCCAGCATTTT. The whole variable domain, remainder taken from reference TRBV18 and TRBJ1-5, is NAGVMQNPRHLVRRRGQEARLRCSPMKGHSHVYWYRQLPEEGLKFMVYLQKENIIDESGMPKERFSAEFPKEGPSILRIQQVVRGDSAAYFCASSPGDRVGPQHFGDGTRLSIL.

The rearrangement joins TRBV18 to TRBJ2-7, with D perhaps matching TRBD1 (5 bases). V gave up 3 bases and J gave up 3 bases, with 18 bases separating them. This CDR3 is 16 amino acids long. From germline, CDR1 is KGHSH and CDR2 LQKENI. The CDR3 sequence: CASSPGGAASGYEQYF. The CDR3 coding sequence is TGTGCCAGCTCACCCGGTGGGGCGGCGTCGGGCTACGAGCAGTACTTC. The variable domain in full, completed from reference TRBV18 and TRBJ2-7, reads NAGVMQNPRHLVRRRGQEARLRCSPMKGHSHVYWYRQLPEEGLKFMVYLQKENIIDESGMPKERFSAEFPKEGPSILRIQQVVRGDSAAYFCASSPGGAASGYEQYFGPGTRLTVT.

As regards this clone: Distinct nucleotide sequences in the sample also encode this CDR3. This chain links TRBV19 with TRBJ2-7; D is unclear. The CDR3 extends over 14 amino acids. Trimming took off 3 bases at V and 1 base at J, with 10 bases between the two ends. Germline V lookup: CDR1 LNHDA, CDR2 SQIVND (reference sequence). For the CDR3, the DNA is TGTGCCAGTAGTATCTCGGCAGTTTCCTACGAGCAGTACTTC. It is translated as CASSISAVSYEQYF.

V gene TRBV11-3 combines with J gene TRBJ2-5, with TRBD2 matching 9 bases. The CDR3 is 19 amino acids. Germline V gene lookup returns CDR1 SGHNT and CDR2 YENEEA. V gave up 3 bases and J gave up 3 bases; unmatched junction bases: 17. CDR3 region: CASSLRVGGRTSVEETQYF. DNA of the CDR3: TGTGCCAGCAGCTTGAGGGTAGGGGGACGGACTAGCGTGGAAGAGACCCAGTACTTC.

The V gene is TRBV30, the J gene TRBJ1-3, with D perhaps TRBD1 (6 bases). The CDR3 is 12 amino acids. Germline V gene sequence: CDR1 GTSNPN, CDR2 SVGIG (reference sequence). V was clipped by 5 bases and J by 8 bases, with 13 bases between them. CDR3 in DNA: TGTGCCTGGGGGCGGGGGCCGGACACCATATATTTT. Translating it yields CAWGRGPDTIYF. Complete variable domain (other parts from reference TRBV30 and TRBJ1-3): SQTIHQWPATLVQPVGSPLSLECTVEGTSNPNLYWYRQAAGRGLQLLFYSVGIGQISSEVPQNLSASRPQDRQFILSSKKLLLSDSGFYLCAWGRGPDTIYFGEGSWLTVV.

The table lists this clone with a few counts. The chain uses TRBV30 and TRBJ2-2; no firm D call. Germline-derived CDR1 and CDR2 are GTSNPN and SVGIG (reference sequence). Trimming pared 3 bases from V and 6 bases from J, leaving 14 bases between. The CDR3 totals 14 residues. CDR3 amino acids: CAWRLGPPAGELFF. The CDR3 DNA reads as TGTGCCTGGAGGCTGGGCCCCCCGGCCGGGGAGCTGTTTTTT.

In its sample, this clone was seen a few times. V gene TRBV11-3 combines with J gene TRBJ2-2, with D possibly matching TRBD2 (7 bases). CDR3 length: 16 residues. Germline CDR1 is SGHNT and CDR2 is YENEEA. V was pared by 5 bases and J by 7 bases, with 20 bases between. Here the CDR3 DNA reads TGTGCCAGCAGCCCCGCCCCCGGGGGGCGCGGCGGGGAGCTGTTTTTT. This sequence encodes CASSPAPGGRGGELFF. The entire variable domain, with the rest obtained from reference TRBV11-3 and TRBJ2-2, is as follows: EAGVVQSPRYKIIEKKQPVAFWCNPISGHNTLYWYLQNLGQGPELLIRYENEEAVDDSQLPKDRFSAERLKGVDSTLKIQPAELGDSAVYLCASSPAPGGRGGELFFGEGSRLTVL.

This clone appeared a single time. V usage is TRBV19 and J usage is TRBJ1-2; 9 bases are a match to TRBD1. This CDR3 has 15 amino acids. Germline V gene data show CDR1 as LNHDA and CDR2 as SQIVND (reference sequence). The V and J ends lost 6 bases and 9 bases, in that order; junction bases with no gene match: 14. CDR3 in amino acids: CASSQGQGDVSRYTF. CDR3 nucleotides: TGTGCCAGTAGCCAGGGACAGGGTGATGTGAGTCGCTACACCTTC.

This clone was seen a handful of times. This rearrangement joins TRBV11-3 to TRBJ2-6; D remains unclear. CDR1 and CDR2 (germline): SGHNT, YENEEA. V dropped 5 bases and J dropped 0 bases, with 14 bases sitting between them. The CDR3 has 17 amino acids. The CDR3 DNA is TGTGCCAGCAGCCCCCTTAAGATAAGCTCTGGGGCCAACGTCCTGACTTTC. As protein: CASSPLKISSGANVLTF.

By share of the sample, this clone is medium-sized (0.01 to 0.1%). The chain employs TRBV11-3 and TRBJ2-7; 14 bases line up with TRBD2. V lost 6 bases to trimming and J lost 6 bases; unmatched junction nucleotides: 7. The CDR3 is 15 amino acids. Germline V gives CDR1 SGHNT, CDR2 YENEEA. CDR3 residues: CASSSAGTSGSEQYF. CDR3 sequence (DNA): TGTGCCAGCAGTTCCGCCGGGACTAGCGGGAGCGAGCAGTACTTC.

This clone was found a few times. The chain couples TRBV6-8 to TRBJ1-4; D is unclear. The CDR3 sequence is 15 residues long. CDR1 and CDR2 from the germline V gene are MNHGY and SAAAGT. The V and J ends lost 0 bases and 5 bases respectively, with 10 bases between them. The chain's CDR3 is CASSYSTGWNEKLFF. The CDR3 nucleotides are TGTGCCAGCAGTTACTCGACTGGTTGGAATGAAAAACTGTTTTTT.

This clone counts as large. V gene TRBV6-8 combines with J gene TRBJ1-1; the D is unclear. Germline assignment: CDR1 MNHGY and CDR2 SAAAGT. V shed 0 bases and J shed 2 bases, with 1 base lying between them. The CDR3 consists of 12 residues. DNA of the CDR3: TGTGCCAGCAGTTACTCCAACACTGAAGCTTTCTTT. Protein sequence: CASSYSNTEAFF.

This clone was counted only a few times. The chain joins TRBV18 to TRBJ1-1; TRBD1 might be the D (5 bases). Germline CDR1 reads KGHSH; CDR2 reads LQKENI. The CDR3 has 15 residues. Trimming removed 4 bases from V and 1 base from J, with 13 bases in between. This chain's CDR3 is CASSRWDGKNTEAFF. As DNA, the CDR3 is TGTGCCAGCTCACGTTGGGACGGAAAGAACACTGAAGCTTTCTTT. The full variable domain, completed using reference TRBV18 and TRBJ1-1, is NAGVMQNPRHLVRRRGQEARLRCSPMKGHSHVYWYRQLPEEGLKFMVYLQKENIIDESGMPKERFSAEFPKEGPSILRIQQVVRGDSAAYFCASSRWDGKNTEAFFGQGTRLTVV.

This clone was seen only a few times. The chain joins TRBV11-3 to TRBJ2-5, with D uncertain. Per germline, CDR1 SGHNT and CDR2 YENEEA. V gave up 3 bases and J gave up 1 base, with 9 bases separating them. This CDR3 has 14 residues. CDR3 amino acids: CASSLVGFQETQYF. The CDR3 DNA follows: TGTGCCAGCAGCTTGGTGGGGTTCCAAGAGACCCAGTACTTC. Based on the CDR3 plus reference TRBV11-3 and TRBJ2-5, the full variable domain is EAGVVQSPRYKIIEKKQPVAFWCNPISGHNTLYWYLQNLGQGPELLIRYENEEAVDDSQLPKDRFSAERLKGVDSTLKIQPAELGDSAVYLCASSLVGFQETQYFGPGTRLLVL.

The J gene is TRBJ2-1, the V gene TRBV11-3; D perhaps matches TRBD2 (6 bases). Germline V gene sequence: CDR1 SGHNT, CDR2 YENEEA. The CDR3 is made up of 14 amino acids. The V end lost 3 bases, the J end lost 7 bases, and 13 bases lay between the germline ends. The CDR3 sequence: CASSLQGGLNEQFF. Here the CDR3 DNA reads TGTGCCAGCAGCTTGCAGGGAGGTTTGAATGAGCAGTTCTTC.

In this sample, this clone turned up a few times. The chain has TRBV28 and TRBJ2-1; unclear D gene. This CDR3 comprises 13 residues. Trimming shortened V by 5 bases and J by 6 bases, and 11 bases separated the two germline ends. From germline, CDR1 is MDHEN and CDR2 SYDVKM. The CDR3 DNA reads TGTGCCAGCAGTCTCCCCCAGTCCAATGAGCAGTTCTTC. Translating it yields CASSLPQSNEQFF. The full variable domain, rest sourced from reference TRBV28 and TRBJ2-1, is DVKVTQSSRYLVKRTGEKVFLECVQDMDHENMFWYRQDPGLGLRLIYFSYDVKMKEKGDIPEGYSVSREKKERFSLILESASTNQTSMYLCASSLPQSNEQFFGPGTRLTVL.

This clone rates as medium-sized. J is TRBJ2-7 and V is TRBV6-8, with TRBD2 identical over 12 bases. Losses at the gene ends were 2 bases for V and 6 bases for J; bases not matched to a gene: 11. CDR1 MNHGY and CDR2 SAAAGT come from the germline V gene. The CDR3 has 17 amino acids. CDR3 DNA sequence: TGTGCCAGCAGTTACGCTAGACTAGCGGGAGTAAACGCCGAGCAGTACTTC. As protein: CASSYARLAGVNAEQYF.

This clone has only a few counts. J is TRBJ2-7 and V is TRBV18, with D possibly TRBD1 on 5 matching bases. Germline loops: CDR1 KGHSH, CDR2 LQKENI. CDR3 length: 15 amino acids. With 2 bases removed from V and 0 bases from J, the gap between germline ends came to 11 bases. CDR3: CASSPTVDNSYEQYF. In nucleotides, the CDR3 is TGTGCCAGCTCACCAACCGTGGACAACTCCTACGAGCAGTACTTC.

This clone was counted a few times. The chain has TRBV6-8 and TRBJ1-5; D uncertain. V shed 0 bases and J shed 9 bases, with 12 bases lying between them. This CDR3 region has 14 residues. The germline V gene encodes CDR1 MNHGY and CDR2 SAAAGT. CDR3 nucleotides: TGTGCCAGCAGTTACTCGACCTCTTCTCGGCCCCAGCATTTT. This gives the protein CASSYSTSSRPQHF.

V and J are TRBV5-1 and TRBJ2-7, with 10 bases matching TRBD1. The junction had 9 bases not matched to a gene; V was cut back by 4 bases and J by 5 bases. The CDR3 runs 15 residues. Germline-derived CDR1 and CDR2 are SGHRS and YFSETQ. The CDR3: CASSKTGQGNDEQYF. The CDR3 DNA follows: TGCGCCAGCAGCAAAACGGGACAGGGGAACGACGAGCAGTACTTC.